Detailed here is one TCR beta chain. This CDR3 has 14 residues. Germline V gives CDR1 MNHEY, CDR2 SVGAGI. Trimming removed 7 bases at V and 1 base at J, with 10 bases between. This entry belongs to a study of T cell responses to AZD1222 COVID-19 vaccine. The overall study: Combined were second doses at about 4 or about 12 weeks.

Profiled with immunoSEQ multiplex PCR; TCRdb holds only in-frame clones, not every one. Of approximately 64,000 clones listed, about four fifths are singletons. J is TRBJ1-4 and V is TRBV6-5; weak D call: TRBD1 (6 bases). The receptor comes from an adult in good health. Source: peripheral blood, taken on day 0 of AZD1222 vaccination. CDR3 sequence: CASTTGITNEKLFF. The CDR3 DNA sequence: TGTGCCAGCACCACAGGGATAACTAATGAAAAACTGTTTTTT.